The 15 T cell receptor beta chains below all came from one sample that was sequenced in a study of naive and memory T cell subsets. Two oligonucleotides, mixed equimolar, formed the beta constant-region primer covering TRBC1 and TRBC2. Ligated cDNA was amplified by four rounds of PCR with nested alpha and beta constant-region primers and SP2. TCRdb used MiXCR to reprocess the UMI-ligation and nested PCR reads, holding one entry per CDR3 protein. This table has 85,000 or so distinct CDR3 sequences, roughly 9.2% appearing once. Sequences were obtained from naive CD8+ T cells from blood. All receptors come from a human donor in good health.

This clonotype occurred many times. The genes are TRBV12-3 or TRBV12-4 and TRBJ2-5; no reliable D call. V lost 1 base and J 5 bases, leaving 8 bases between the germline ends. CDR3 length: 13 residues. The CDR3, as DNA: TGTGCCAGCAGTTTAGGGGCAGCTGAGACCCAGTACTTC. It codes for CASSLGAAETQYF.

The sample holds a few counts of this clonotype. V and J are TRBV29-1 and TRBJ2-2; 10 bases map to TRBD2. The germline CDR1 and CDR2 sequences are SQVTM and ANQGSEA. This CDR3 has 17 amino acids. The trim removed 6 bases at V and 2 bases at J, leaving 12 bases unmatched. The CDR3 loop is CSVEGSGRFLNTGELFF. In DNA, the CDR3 is TGCAGCGTGGAGGGTAGCGGGAGGTTCCTCAACACCGGGGAGCTGTTTTTT.

There are many counts of this clonotype. The V and J genes are TRBV29-1 and TRBJ2-1; TRBD2 matches 10 bases. The CDR3 consists of 14 residues. Trimming removed 6 bases from V and 9 bases from J; junction bases left unmatched: 11. Germline-derived CDR1 and CDR2 are SQVTM and ANQGSEA. The CDR3: CSVEREGFSREQFF. CDR3 nucleotide sequence: TGCAGCGTGGAGCGGGAGGGGTTTTCACGTGAGCAGTTCTTC.

This clonotype has more than one count but fewer than ten. The chain employs TRBV12-3 or TRBV12-4 and TRBJ2-3; 9 bases are a match to TRBD2. V lost 5 bases, J lost 4 bases, and 10 bases stayed unmatched. CDR3 length: 16 amino acids. The CDR3 DNA follows: TGTGCCAGCAGTCTCGGGATAGCGGGGGAGCCAGATACGCAGTATTTT. Its protein is CASSLGIAGEPDTQYF.

The CDR3 sequence: CASRLRDRGPDEQFF. For the CDR3, the DNA is TGTGCCAGTAGGCTTAGGGACAGGGGGCCGGATGAGCAGTTCTTC. The chain recombines TRBV19 with TRBJ2-1; 12 nucleotides line up with TRBD1. The ends lost 6 bases at V and 8 bases at J; junction bases unmatched: 8. The CDR3 is 15 residues long. The V gene's germline CDR1 is LNHDA and CDR2 SQIVND (reference sequence). The full variable domain, completed using reference TRBV19 and TRBJ2-1, is DGGITQSPKYLFRKEGQNVTLSCEQNLNHDAMYWYRQDPGQGLRLIYYSQIVNDFQKGDIAEGYSVSREKKESFPLTVTSAQKNPTAFYLCASRLRDRGPDEQFFGPGTRLTVL.

This clonotype was seen only a few times. The rearrangement joins TRBV6-1 to TRBJ1-5; the D is unclear. This CDR3 contains 14 residues. Germline V gives CDR1 MNHNS, CDR2 SASEGT. V was pared by 1 base and J by 3 bases, with 7 bases between. Here the CDR3 DNA reads TGTGCCAGCAGTGAAGGGCTGGCCAATCAGCCCCAGCATTTT. This translates into CASSEGLANQPQHF.

This clonotype came up a few times. This chain uses TRBV5-6 with TRBJ2-2; D may be TRBD1 or TRBD2 (5 bases each). V lost 3 bases to trimming and J lost 4 bases, with 16 bases between them. Germline CDR1 reads SGHDT; CDR2 reads YYEEEE. The length of the CDR3 is 16 residues. In DNA form, the CDR3 reads TGTGCCAGCAGCTACCCCGGGACCCTCGGCACCGGGGAGCTGTTTTTT. Its protein product is CASSYPGTLGTGELFF.

This clonotype was detected ten times or more. The chain couples TRBV12-3 or TRBV12-4 to TRBJ2-7; D is unclear. Trimming removed 3 bases at V and 0 bases at J, with 9 bases between. The CDR3 runs to 14 residues. The CDR3 sequence is CASSLIGYSYEQYF. CDR3 nucleotide sequence: TGTGCCAGCAGTTTGATAGGCTACTCCTACGAGCAGTACTTC.

This clonotype was detected ten times or more. The chain is built from TRBV29-1 and TRBJ2-7; D is unresolved. The CDR3 has 12 amino acids. The germline V gene has CDR1 SQVTM and CDR2 ANQGSEA. CDR3 nucleotides: TGCAGTTTTAGCCAGGATTCCTACGAGCAGTACTTC. Encoded protein: CSFSQDSYEQYF.

This clonotype has ten or more counts. V usage is TRBV20-1 and J usage is TRBJ2-4, with D possibly being TRBD1 or TRBD2 (5 bases each). Per germline, CDR1 DFQATT and CDR2 SNEGSKA (reference sequence). This CDR3 spans 15 amino acids. Trimming cost V 3 bases and J 2 bases, with 14 bases left between them. CDR3 residues: CSASGSEGTKNIQYF. The CDR3 nucleotides are TGCAGTGCTAGCGGGTCAGAGGGGACCAAAAACATTCAGTACTTC.

The sample holds many counts of this clonotype. This rearrangement joins TRBV5-4 to TRBJ2-1; 8 positions match TRBD2. Losses at the gene ends were 6 bases for V and 2 bases for J; bases not matched to a gene: 10. The CDR3 is made up of 16 amino acids. The germline gives CDR1 SGHNT, CDR2 YYREEE (reference sequence). The CDR3 bases are TGTGCCAGCAAAGGGACGAGCGGGAGACCCTACAATGAGCAGTTCTTC. It yields the protein CASKGTSGRPYNEQFF.

This clonotype was seen only a few times. The V call is TRBV20-1, the J call TRBJ1-2; D perhaps matches TRBD1 (5 bases). V was pared by 3 bases and J by 2 bases, with 16 bases between. The CDR3 length is 15 residues. The germline CDR1 and CDR2 sequences are DFQATT and SNEGSKA (reference sequence). The CDR3 DNA reads TGCAGTGCTAGGGTTCAGGGCAAGGCGAACTATGGCTACACCTTC. This codes for CSARVQGKANYGYTF.

This clonotype was observed a few times. This rearrangement joins TRBV10-3 to TRBJ2-2; TRBD1 might be the D (6 bases). CDR1 is ENHRY, CDR2 SYGVKD, per germline. V was clipped by 6 bases and J by 4 bases, with 9 bases between them. The CDR3 is made up of 13 amino acids. This CDR3 is CAIRTDSTGELFF. As DNA, the CDR3 is TGTGCCATCAGGACGGACAGCACCGGGGAGCTGTTTTTT.

This clonotype has just a few counts. The chain employs TRBV2 and TRBJ2-1, with 8 bases fitting TRBD1. CDR3 size: 13 residues. The V and J ends lost 6 bases and 7 bases, in that order; junction bases with no gene match: 5. Germline lookup yields CDR1 SNHLY and CDR2 FYNNEI. The DNA of the CDR3 is TGTGCCAGCAGGGACAGGGTGGGGAATGAGCAGTTCTTC. Amino acids: CASRDRVGNEQFF.

The V and J genes are TRBV12-5 and TRBJ2-7, with a possible D match to TRBD1 (5 bases). With 3 bases removed from V and 3 bases from J, the gap between germline ends came to 18 bases. The germline CDR1 and CDR2 sequences are LGHNT and FRNRAP. The length of the CDR3 is 16 residues. The CDR3 DNA reads as TGTGCTAGTGGTTTAGAAGGGGCTGGCCCATACTACGAGCAGTACTTC. It yields the protein CASGLEGAGPYYEQYF.